This entry concerns a single T cell receptor (beta chain). The V and J ends lost 11 bases and 9 bases, in that order; junction bases with no gene match: 12. This CDR3 contains 14 residues. The germline gives CDR1 WSHSY, CDR2 SAAADI. This record belongs to a study of Ad26.COV2.S vaccination and SARS-CoV-2 variants. The treatment denotes: roughly 19 received Ad26.COV2.S at low or high dose, single or two shots; roughly five received placebo; per-sample allocation not given. Samples came from day 63 after the first vaccine or placebo injection. Boston supplied an adult donor aged 18-55 years. The administered vaccine (an Ad26 vector) expressed Wuhan-strain SARS-CoV-2 spike. TCRdb keeps only in-frame clones here, not all; method: immunoSEQ multiplex PCR. Of hundreds of thousands of clones listed, around 86% are singletons.

This receptor was obtained from a person aged 18-65 years who received the Ad26.COV2.S COVID-19 vaccine or a placebo. The genes are TRBV10-2 and TRBJ2-5; 13 bases line up with TRBD2. Specimen: peripheral blood, collected in a trial of Ad26.COV2.S vaccine versus placebo. As DNA, the CDR3 is TGCGCCGTAAAAACTAGCGGGGGGGCCTTGGCCCAGTACTTC. Translating it yields CAVKTSGGALAQYF.